This T cell receptor beta chain is drawn from a study of neurological immune-mediated disorders. Study-level results: The most TCR clonal expansion was seen in HTLV-1-associated myelopathy, whereas the least was seen in multiple sclerosis, below the level in healthy controls. No CDR3 amino acid sequences were shared by expanded clones across subjects, suggesting private repertoires in all groups.

The authors produced cDNA by 5'RACE using 10-nucleotide random UMIs. From 15-18 subjects, every sequencing run obtained over 180 million TCR-beta sequences. TCRdb used MiXCR to reprocess the 5' RACE reads, holding one entry per CDR3 protein. The top ten hold about 5.4% of the sample, which has about 50,000 distinct CDR3 sequences, about a tenth seen once. Points on this clonotype: Its target is unknown. Possible read error: a much larger clone is one base away.

Germline trimming cut 7 bases from V and 0 bases from J; bases unmatched to any gene: 10. This CDR3 region has 15 residues. Germline CDR1 is DFQATT and CDR2 is SNEGSKA (reference sequence). This TCR was sampled from a man in his 70s with HTLV-1-associated myelopathy (HAM/TSP). Sequencing was performed on PBMCs. The rearrangement joins TRBV20-1 to TRBJ2-7; 9 bases match TRBD1. The CDR3 loop is CSGRTGGQGSYEQYF. The CDR3 DNA follows: TGCAGTGGTCGAACGGGGGGACAGGGCTCCTACGAGCAGTACTTC.